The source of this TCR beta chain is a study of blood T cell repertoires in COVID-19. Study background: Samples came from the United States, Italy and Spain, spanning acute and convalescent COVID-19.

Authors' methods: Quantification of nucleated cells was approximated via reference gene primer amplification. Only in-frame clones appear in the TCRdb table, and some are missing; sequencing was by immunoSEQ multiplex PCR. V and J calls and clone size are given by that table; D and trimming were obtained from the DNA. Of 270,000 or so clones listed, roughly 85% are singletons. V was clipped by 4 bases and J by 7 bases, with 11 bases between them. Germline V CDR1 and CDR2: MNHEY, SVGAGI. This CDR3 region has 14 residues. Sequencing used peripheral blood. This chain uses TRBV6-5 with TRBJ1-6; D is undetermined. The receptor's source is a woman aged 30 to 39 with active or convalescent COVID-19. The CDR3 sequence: CASSSEVANSPLHF. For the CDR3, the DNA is TGTGCCAGCAGTTCGGAGGTTGCCAATTCACCCCTCCACTTT.